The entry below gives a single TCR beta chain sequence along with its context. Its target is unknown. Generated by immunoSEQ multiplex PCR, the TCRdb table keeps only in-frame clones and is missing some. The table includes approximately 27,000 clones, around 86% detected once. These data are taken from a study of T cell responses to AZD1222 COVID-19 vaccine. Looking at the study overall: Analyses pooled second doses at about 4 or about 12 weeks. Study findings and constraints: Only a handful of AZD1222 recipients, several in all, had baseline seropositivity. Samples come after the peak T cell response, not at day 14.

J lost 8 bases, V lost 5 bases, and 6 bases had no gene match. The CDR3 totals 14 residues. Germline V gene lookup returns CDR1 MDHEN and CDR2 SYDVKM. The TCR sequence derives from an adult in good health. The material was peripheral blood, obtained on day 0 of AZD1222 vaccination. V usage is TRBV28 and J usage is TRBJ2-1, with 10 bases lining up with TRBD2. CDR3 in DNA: TGTGCCAGCAGTCTCCTAGCGGGAGTCGATGAGCAGTTCTTC. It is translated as CASSLLAGVDEQFF.